The 13 T cell receptor beta chains listed next were all sequenced from one sample in a study of cytomegalovirus exposure and HLA in healthy donors. This PCR relied on a set of 60 Vbeta primers and 13 Jbeta primers. The protocol was immunoSEQ multiplex PCR, while the TCRdb copy is restricted to in-frame clones and leaves out a portion. Recorded for this sample: tens of thousands of clones. The specimen was PBMCs. The receptors were sampled from a woman between 50 and 59 years old in good health and CMV-seropositive.

This sequence joins TRBV7-2 and TRBJ1-5, with TRBD1 identical over 10 bases. The V gene's germline CDR1 is SGHTA and CDR2 FQGNSA. The CDR3 runs to 16 residues. V trimming: 4 bases; J trimming: 5 bases; junction bases outside the gene matches: 8. The DNA of the CDR3 is TGTGCCAGCAGCTCATCTGGGACAGGGGCTTATCAGCCCCAGCATTTT. Its translation is CASSSSGTGAYQPQHF.

The chain joins TRBV5-1 to TRBJ2-1; 13 bases map to TRBD2. This CDR3 contains 16 residues. Germline V gene data show CDR1 as SGHRS and CDR2 as YFSETQ. The ends lost 1 base at V and 7 bases at J; junction bases unmatched: 5. CDR3 DNA sequence: TGCGCCAGCAGCTTGTTTACTAGCGGGGGGGCAAATGAGCAGTTCTTC. Residues: CASSLFTSGGANEQFF.

The chain is built from TRBV19 and TRBJ2-3; the D is unclear. CDR3 length: 15 residues. V gave up 3 bases and J gave up 0 bases, with 10 bases separating them. Germline V lookup: CDR1 LNHDA, CDR2 SQIVND (reference sequence). For the CDR3, the DNA is TGTGCCAGTAGTATGGGCGATCTTAGCACAGATACGCAGTATTTT. Translation gives CASSMGDLSTDTQYF.

V and J are TRBV7-9 and TRBJ1-1, with D unclear. Germline lookup yields CDR1 SEHNR and CDR2 FQNEAQ (reference sequence). The CDR3 is 14 amino acids. The germline V and J ends were trimmed by 1 base and 1 base, with 7 bases remaining between them. The CDR3 sequence is CASSLGTANTEAFF. The CDR3 nucleotides are TGTGCCAGCAGCTTAGGAACAGCGAACACTGAAGCTTTCTTT.

About this clone: Germline is not matched at one junction end, which may reflect a read error. V is TRBV19 and J is TRBJ2-1; 10 positions agree with TRBD1. In germline, CDR1 is LNHDA, CDR2 SQIVND (reference sequence). The CDR3 runs 12 residues. CDR3 protein: CASSPKTGGLLF. The CDR3 nucleotides read TGTGCCAGTAGTCCCAAGACAGGGGGCTTGCTCTTC.

The chain joins TRBV7-6 to TRBJ1-5; D not certain. Trimming took off 5 bases at V and 0 bases at J, with 11 bases between the two ends. Germline values: CDR1 SGHVS, CDR2 FNYEAQ. CDR3 length equals 15 residues. CDR3 in DNA: TGTGCCAGCAGCCCCCAGATGCATAGCAATCAGCCCCAGCATTTT. This codes for CASSPQMHSNQPQHF.

The chain recombines TRBV4-1 with TRBJ1-3; D remains unclear. The ends were cut back, 0 bases at V and 0 bases at J, with 9 bases in the middle. Germline loops: CDR1 MGHRA, CDR2 YSYEKL. The CDR3 contains 16 residues. CDR3 sequence: CASSQDGRRSGNTIYF. Written as DNA, the CDR3 is TGCGCCAGCAGCCAAGATGGGAGGCGCTCTGGAAACACCATATATTTT.

The V gene is TRBV18, the J gene TRBJ2-5; tentatively, D is TRBD1 (6 bases). The CDR3 runs to 15 residues. The V end lost 1 base, the J end lost 5 bases, and 14 bases lay between the germline ends. Germline V CDR1 and CDR2: KGHSH, LQKENI. CDR3 amino acids: CASSPHKGQGETQYF. The DNA of the CDR3 is TGTGCCAGCTCACCACACAAAGGGCAGGGGGAGACCCAGTACTTC.

The chain employs TRBV6-5 and TRBJ2-5; D not resolved. Germline CDR1 is MNHEY and CDR2 is SVGAGI. The CDR3 loop spans 11 amino acids. Trimming pared 7 bases from V and 5 bases from J, leaving 8 bases between. The CDR3 DNA reads TGTGCCAGCACCCTCGGGGAGACCCAGTACTTC. This translates into CASTLGETQYF.

V usage is TRBV5-5 and J usage is TRBJ1-2; D unclear. Trimming stripped 0 bases from V and 8 bases from J, with 11 bases between. The CDR3 covers 13 residues. Per germline, CDR1 SGHKS and CDR2 YYEKEE (reference sequence). The CDR3 nucleotides read TGTGCCAGCAGCTTGGATCCGTCCTTGGGCTACACCTTC. It translates to CASSLDPSLGYTF.

The chain combines TRBV27 with TRBJ1-5; TRBD1 agrees at 9 bases. CDR1 MNHEY and CDR2 SMNVEV come from the germline V gene (reference sequence). The CDR3 has 15 amino acids. Trimming took 6 bases from V and 5 from J; bases not matched to a gene: 8. The CDR3 nucleotides are TGTGCCAGCAGACCGGGACAGGGAAATCATCAGCCCCAGCATTTT. It codes for CASRPGQGNHQPQHF.

This chain joins TRBV30 and TRBJ2-5, with a tentative D call TRBD2 (5 bases). V was trimmed by 1 base and J by 2 bases, leaving 11 bases between them. CDR3 length equals 14 residues. Germline loops: CDR1 GTSNPN, CDR2 SVGIG (reference sequence). The CDR3, as DNA: TGTGCCTGGAGTGCACCTGGGAGACAAGAGACCCAGTACTTC. It codes for CAWSAPGRQETQYF.

The chain couples TRBV5-1 to TRBJ2-7; 9 nucleotides match TRBD1. Germline-derived CDR1 and CDR2 are SGHRS and YFSETQ. V lost 1 base and J lost 7; bases outside the gene matches: 6. The length of the CDR3 is 14 residues. This CDR3 reads CASSLTGGMREQYF. In nucleotides, the CDR3 is TGCGCCAGCAGCTTGACAGGGGGCATGCGGGAGCAGTACTTC.